These 32 T cell receptor beta chains were all obtained from the same sample, sequenced in a study of T cells in Graves' hyperthyroidism and ophthalmopathy. RNA transcripts yielded amplified TCR beta CDR3 regions. HTBI primers drove first-round RT-PCR of the TCR CDR3. TCRdb re-derived calls from the multiplex PCR reads in MiXCR, one entry per CDR3 protein. The profile shows fewer than 650,000 distinct CDR3 sequences, 40% to 50% of them singletons. The material sequenced was peripheral blood or thyroid tissue (not recorded which). These receptors all stem from an adult woman with Graves' disease, either hyperthyroidism or ophthalmopathy (not recorded which).

Only a few counts were recorded for this clonotype. The CDR3 ends on some other residue instead of the conserved phenylalanine or tryptophan, so this is likely a read error. The limits of the CDR3 on the DNA are not certain, so only TCRdb's listed CDR3 is given. The J gene is TRBJ1-6, the V gene TRBV20-1; the D call in the table, TRBD1, was not verified against the DNA. The CDR3 region is 9 residues in length, termini included. Germline assignment: CDR1 DFQATT and CDR2 SNEGSKA (reference sequence). CDR3 amino acids: CSAPTANLQ.

The chain employs TRBV24-1 and TRBJ2-2; D unresolved. V was pared by 0 bases and J by 8 bases, with 18 bases between. This CDR3 comprises 17 residues. Looked up from germline, CDR1 is KGHDR and CDR2 is SFDVKD. CDR3 sequence (DNA): TGTGCCACCAGTGATTTGGGTGGCTCAAGAGCTCTTGGGGAGCTGTTTTTT. Translation: CATSDLGGSRALGELFF.

The chain combines TRBV7-9 with TRBJ2-7, with 10 bases fitting TRBD1. The CDR3 sequence is 17 residues long. V was pared by 2 bases and J by 7 bases, with 14 bases of the junction left unmatched. Germline V gene data show CDR1 as SEHNR and CDR2 as FQNEAQ (reference sequence). The CDR3 reads CASSLRDRDRGVREQYF. For the CDR3, the DNA is TGTGCCAGCAGCTTACGGGACCGGGACAGGGGAGTCAGGGAGCAGTACTTC.

This clonotype has just a few counts. The CDR3 coding sequence is TGCGCCAGCAGCGGGGGGGCAGGGACGAACACTGAAGCTTTCTTT. It yields the protein CASSGGAGTNTEAFF. The V call is TRBV5-1, the J call TRBJ1-1, with D maybe TRBD1 (6 bases). Trimming cost V 4 bases and J 1 base, with 14 bases left between them. CDR3 size: 15 residues. The germline CDR1 and CDR2 sequences are SGHRS and YFSETQ.

In regard to this clonotype: Without the conserved terminal phenylalanine or tryptophan, this CDR3 likely stems from a read error. The DNA is omitted, as the CDR3 cannot be located on it reliably, and the CDR3 follows TCRdb's listing. The CDR3 sequence is CAISESVRENT. This sequence joins TRBV10-3 and TRBJ1-3. Germline V gene data show CDR1 as ENHRY and CDR2 as SYGVKD. Ends included, the CDR3 has 11 residues.

Only a few counts were recorded for this clonotype. The J gene is TRBJ1-1, the V gene TRBV20-1; unclear D gene. The CDR3 sequence is 11 residues long. The ends were cut back, 3 bases at V and 6 bases at J, with 8 bases in the middle. Germline V gene data show CDR1 as DFQATT and CDR2 as SNEGSKA (reference sequence). The DNA for the CDR3 is TGCAGTGCTAGCGTCGGGCCTGAAGCTTTCTTT. Amino acids: CSASVGPEAFF.

This clonotype showed up many times. CDR3 DNA: TGTGCCAGCACTTCCGAGATGACCCAGTACTTC. It translates to CASTSEMTQYF. The J gene is TRBJ2-5, the V gene TRBV5-5; unclear D gene. CDR3 length: 11 amino acids. CDR1 and CDR2 from the germline V gene are SGHKS and YYEKEE (reference sequence). Trimming took off 6 bases at V and 7 bases at J, with 10 bases between the two ends.

This chain connects TRBV9 to TRBJ2-5; TRBD2 agrees at 9 bases. J gave up 4 bases and V 1 base, and 8 bases lay outside the gene matches. This CDR3 comprises 16 residues. Germline CDR1 is SGDLS and CDR2 is YYNGEE. CDR3 coding DNA: TGTGCCAGCAGCGTAAGTAGCGGGAGATCTCGAGAGACCCAGTACTTC. Its translation is CASSVSSGRSRETQYF.

Concerning this clonotype itself: The missing conserved phenylalanine or tryptophan at the end of this CDR3 makes a read error likely. The DNA is left out, because the CDR3 cannot be placed on it with certainty; the CDR3 is given as TCRdb lists it. The rearrangement uses TRBV20-1 and TRBJ1-4; the D call TRBD1 from the table was never checked on the DNA. Including both end residues, the CDR3 is 10 amino acids long. Germline V gene sequence: CDR1 DFQATT, CDR2 SNEGSKA (reference sequence). CDR3 protein: CSAREDRLLY.

This sequence joins TRBV29-1 and TRBJ2-5; no definite D call. Trimming pared 4 bases from V and 2 bases from J, leaving 11 bases between. Germline V lookup: CDR1 SQVTM, CDR2 ANQGSEA. The CDR3 spans 13 residues. The CDR3 is CSVGPNLQETQYF. For the CDR3, the DNA is TGCAGCGTTGGCCCGAACCTGCAAGAGACCCAGTACTTC.

The table lists this clonotype with a few counts. The gene calls are TRBV7-9 and TRBJ2-6; 7 bases are shared with TRBD1. The CDR3 loop spans 14 amino acids. Germline V lookup: CDR1 SEHNR, CDR2 FQNEAQ (reference sequence). Germline trimming cut 10 bases from V and 0 bases from J; bases unmatched to any gene: 3. CDR3 region: CATPGGSGANVLTF. The CDR3 DNA is TGTGCCACCCCAGGGGGCTCTGGGGCCAACGTCCTGACTTTC.

This clonotype was observed once. The chain couples TRBV5-1 to TRBJ2-5; possible D gene TRBD1, 6 bases. The CDR3 sequence is 14 residues long. The ends were cut back, 0 bases at V and 4 bases at J, with 10 bases in the middle. The germline gives CDR1 SGHRS, CDR2 YFSETQ. CDR3 amino acids: CASSLDQGIETQYF. The DNA of the CDR3 is TGCGCCAGCAGCTTGGATCAGGGGATAGAGACCCAGTACTTC. Combining the CDR3 with reference TRBV5-1 and TRBJ2-5 gives the whole variable domain KAGVTQTPRYLIKTRGQQVTLSCSPISGHRSVSWYQQTPGQGLQFLFEYFSETQRNKGNFPGRFSGRQFSNSRSEMNVSTLELGDSALYLCASSLDQGIETQYFGPGTRLLVL.

A remark on this clonotype: A much larger clone differs from this one at a single base, so this may be a read error. The chain has TRBV29-1 and TRBJ2-5; D unclear. Germline CDR1 reads SQVTM; CDR2 reads ANQGSEA. V lost 4 bases and J lost 9, with 3 bases in between. The CDR3 contains 8 residues. CDR3 in amino acids: CSVGPQYF. The CDR3 DNA sequence: TGCAGCGTTGGGCCCCAGTACTTC.

The chain uses TRBV10-1 and TRBJ1-1; TRBD1 aligns across 10 bases. V trimming: 3 bases; J trimming: 2 bases; junction bases outside the gene matches: 6. The germline V gene has CDR1 WNHNN and CDR2 SYGVQD (reference sequence). This CDR3 is 16 amino acids long. DNA for the CDR3: TGCGCCAGCAGTGAAGGACAGGGGGTGAGAAACACTGAAGCTTTCTTT. Its translation is CASSEGQGVRNTEAFF.

This clonotype was counted at least ten times. CDR3 coding DNA: TGTGCCAGCAGTCCCGGACAGGGAATCTATGGCTACACCTTC. It codes for CASSPGQGIYGYTF. This chain uses TRBV2 with TRBJ1-2; 8 bases align to TRBD1. The trim removed 5 bases at V and 4 bases at J, leaving 6 bases unmatched. This CDR3 spans 14 amino acids. The germline gives CDR1 SNHLY, CDR2 FYNNEI.

This rearrangement joins TRBV20-1 to TRBJ2-5; D may correspond to TRBD1 or TRBD2 (5 bases each). Germline V CDR1 and CDR2: DFQATT, SNEGSKA (reference sequence). V gave up 4 bases and J gave up 6 bases, with 15 bases separating them. This CDR3 is 13 amino acids long. CDR3 sequence reads: CSANAGTGKTQYF. The CDR3 bases are TGCAGTGCTAACGCCGGGACGGGGAAGACCCAGTACTTC.

The chain joins TRBV7-2 to TRBJ2-1; unclear D gene. Germline V CDR1 and CDR2: SGHTA, FQGNSA. Trimming shortened V by 3 bases and J by 2 bases, and 2 bases separated the two germline ends. This CDR3 spans 12 amino acids. The CDR3, as DNA: TGTGCCAGCAGCTTTCCCTACAATGAGCAGTTCTTC. It encodes CASSFPYNEQFF.

The rearrangement joins TRBV7-9 to TRBJ1-5; D not certain. Germline CDR1 is SEHNR and CDR2 is FQNEAQ (reference sequence). V was shortened by 5 bases and J by 2 bases, with 13 bases between the two germline ends. The length of the CDR3 is 15 residues. CDR3 DNA: TGTGCCAGCAGCCCGCCTGGGATCCGCAATCAGCCCCAGCATTTT. This translates into CASSPPGIRNQPQHF.

This clonotype was detected many times. The chain joins TRBV24-1 to TRBJ1-1; D unclear. CDR1 and CDR2 from the germline V gene are KGHDR and SFDVKD. Trimming shortened V by 0 bases and J by 6 bases, and 7 bases separated the two germline ends. The CDR3 is made up of 13 amino acids. The CDR3 nucleotides are TGTGCCACCAGTGATTTGTGGGGATCTGAAGCTTTCTTT. Its protein is CATSDLWGSEAFF.

This clonotype has at least ten counts. V gene TRBV20-1 combines with J gene TRBJ1-5; possible D gene TRBD1, 6 bases. CDR1 and CDR2 from the germline V gene are DFQATT and SNEGSKA (reference sequence). This CDR3 contains 13 residues. Deletions cut 6 bases from V and 5 bases from J, with 14 bases between. DNA for the CDR3: TGCAGTGCGAGGACAGAGCTTTATCAGCCCCAGCATTTT. Residues: CSARTELYQPQHF.

The chain couples TRBV5-1 to TRBJ2-7; D gene uncertain. Germline V gives CDR1 SGHRS, CDR2 YFSETQ. The CDR3 totals 14 residues. V dropped 0 bases and J dropped 7 bases, with 14 bases sitting between them. The CDR3 DNA follows: TGCGCCAGCAGCTTGGGGTCGCAGGATGAAGAGCAGTACTTC. This codes for CASSLGSQDEEQYF.

This chain joins TRBV29-1 and TRBJ1-2, with a tentative D call TRBD1 (5 bases). This CDR3 contains 11 residues. CDR1 is SQVTM, CDR2 ANQGSEA, per germline. Trimming pared 7 bases from V and 8 bases from J, leaving 14 bases between. The CDR3 DNA follows: TGCAGCGCCCTAGCGGGGCGAGGCTACACCTTC. Translation gives CSALAGRGYTF.

This clonotype has ten or more counts. J is TRBJ1-6 and V is TRBV7-2; 8 positions match TRBD1. This CDR3 is built from 14 residues. Per the germline V gene, CDR1 is SGHTA and CDR2 is FQGNSA. V lost 5 bases to trimming and J lost 7 bases; unmatched junction nucleotides: 4. The CDR3 reads CASSIGQGNSPLHF. The CDR3 DNA reads TGTGCCAGCAGCATAGGACAGGGAAATTCACCCCTCCACTTT.

The rearrangement joins TRBV29-1 to TRBJ2-2; 9 bases fit TRBD1. After removal of 6 bases from V and 4 bases from J, the junction contained 3 bases not matched to a gene. The germline gives CDR1 SQVTM, CDR2 ANQGSEA. The CDR3 consists of 13 residues. The CDR3 bases are TGCAGCGTAGAGACAGGGGGCACCGGGGAGCTGTTTTTT. Translating gives CSVETGGTGELFF.

This chain joins TRBV20-1 and TRBJ2-1, with unresolved D. Germline-derived CDR1 and CDR2 are DFQATT and SNEGSKA (reference sequence). The V end lost 3 bases, the J end lost 4 bases, and 13 bases lay between the germline ends. This CDR3 contains 14 residues. The CDR3 reads CSASRDFPYNEQFF. The CDR3 bases are TGCAGTGCTAGTCGCGACTTTCCTTACAATGAGCAGTTCTTC.

The CDR3 DNA reads TGTGCCAGCGAAAGAGAAGCAAATCAGCCCCAGCATTTT. This codes for CASEREANQPQHF. The chain is built from TRBV7-2 and TRBJ1-5; no definite D call. Germline-derived CDR1 and CDR2 are SGHTA and FQGNSA. V lost 8 bases and J lost 4, with 12 bases in between. CDR3 length equals 13 residues.

The table lists this clonotype with many counts. V and J are TRBV2 and TRBJ2-5; a possible D gene is TRBD2 (7 bases). Trimming pared 6 bases from V and 4 bases from J, leaving 12 bases between. Germline V gene sequence: CDR1 SNHLY, CDR2 FYNNEI. This CDR3 has 13 amino acids. DNA for the CDR3: TGTGCCAGCAGAGGGGGGGCGAGAGAGACCCAGTACTTC. Its protein product is CASRGGARETQYF.

At least ten counts were recorded for this clonotype. The chain carries TRBV5-1 and TRBJ1-1; 7 bases line up with TRBD1. The germline CDR1 and CDR2 sequences are SGHRS and YFSETQ. V shed 0 bases, J shed 6 bases, and the junction held 14 bases outside the gene matches. This CDR3 contains 17 residues. The CDR3 spells CASSLGSRRGRISEAFF. For the CDR3, the DNA is TGCGCCAGCAGCTTGGGGTCACGGAGGGGGCGAATCTCTGAAGCTTTCTTT. The variable domain in full, with the rest retrieved from reference TRBV5-1 and TRBJ1-1, is KAGVTQTPRYLIKTRGQQVTLSCSPISGHRSVSWYQQTPGQGLQFLFEYFSETQRNKGNFPGRFSGRQFSNSRSEMNVSTLELGDSALYLCASSLGSRRGRISEAFFGQGTRLTVV.

Regarding this clonotype: This CDR3 fails to terminate in the conserved phenylalanine or tryptophan, so it likely reflects a read error. The chain combines TRBV2 with TRBJ1-1, with a weak D call TRBD1 (6 bases). The CDR3 runs to 13 residues. Trimming took 5 bases from V and 3 from J, leaving 10 bases between them. CDR1 and CDR2 (germline): SNHLY, FYNNEI. In DNA form, the CDR3 reads TGTGCCAGCAGTATTCACAGGGACACTGAAGCTTTCCTT. Translated: CASSIHRDTEAFL.

This clonotype was seen many times. The rearrangement joins TRBV15 to TRBJ2-2; no clear D. The ends were cut back, 0 bases at V and 2 bases at J, with 10 bases in the middle. The CDR3 is 16 residues long. The germline V gene encodes CDR1 LNHNV and CDR2 YYDKDF (reference sequence). CDR3 sequence (DNA): TGTGCCACCAGCAGAGATCCGTCCGTAAACACCGGGGAGCTGTTTTTT. It specifies CATSRDPSVNTGELFF. Complete variable domain (other parts from reference TRBV15 and TRBJ2-2): DAMVIQNPRYQVTQFGKPVTLSCSQTLNHNVMYWYQQKSSQAPKLLFHYYDKDFNNEADTPDNFQSRRPNTSFCFLDIRSPGLGDTAMYLCATSRDPSVNTGELFFGEGSRLTVL.

This sequence joins TRBV7-9 and TRBJ2-7; 7 bases fit TRBD2. Trimming removed 5 bases from V and 0 bases from J; junction bases left unmatched: 13. In germline, CDR1 is SEHNR, CDR2 FQNEAQ (reference sequence). The CDR3 totals 17 residues. Here the CDR3 reads CASSQGTAAGVSYEQYF. The CDR3 region has the DNA TGTGCCAGCAGCCAAGGGACCGCGGCGGGGGTCTCCTACGAGCAGTACTTC.

The chain links TRBV6-1 to TRBJ2-6; D perhaps matches TRBD2 (5 bases). This CDR3 is 16 amino acids long. Germline assignment: CDR1 MNHNS and CDR2 SASEGT. Trimming removed 5 bases at V and 0 bases at J, with 11 bases between. The CDR3 loop is CASSYDEGSGANVLTF. The CDR3, as DNA: TGTGCCAGCAGTTACGATGAGGGCTCTGGGGCCAACGTCCTGACTTTC.